The T cell receptor beta chain under discussion was sequenced for a study of cytomegalovirus exposure and HLA in healthy donors. Points on this clone: Its antigen is not known.

Study-level results: Sequencing likely caused a cluster of highly shared sequence variants. A previous analysis found most TCR beta V segments productive roughly 87% or roughly 30% of the time. More than 150 TCR beta chains were listed as cytomegalovirus-associated. Later analysis demonstrated an association between a missense DCLRE1C variant and TCR beta V- and J-gene trimming.

V lost 2 bases to trimming and J lost 5 bases; unmatched junction nucleotides: 6. The CDR3 has 15 amino acids. CDR1 and CDR2 (germline): MNHNY, SVGAGI (reference sequence). The primer mix had 60 Vbeta and 13 Jbeta primers. The method was immunoSEQ multiplex PCR; TCRdb's version includes in-frame clones alone and lacks a portion of them. The sample consists of roughly 250,000 clones, approximately 80% of them appearing once. The receptor's source is a girl aged 2-10 years in good health and CMV-seronegative. Specimen: PBMCs. The chain joins TRBV6-6 to TRBJ1-2, with 9 nucleotides matching TRBD1. The CDR3, as DNA: TGTGCCAGCAGTTACGTACCCGGGACAGGGTATGGCTACACCTTC. This gives the protein CASSYVPGTGYGYTF.